This entry describes one TCR beta chain. Its antigen remains unidentified. The DNA input per sorted-subset replicate PCR was about 180 ng, corresponding to around 30,000 T cell genomes. Generated by immunoSEQ multiplex PCR, the TCRdb table keeps only in-frame clones and is missing some. The sample holds 450,000 to 700,000 clones, less than 97% seen once. Selected positively for CCR7 and CD45RO-negative, naive CD8 cells excluded terminally differentiated effector memory CD45RA+ cells. There were no recent acute infections or vaccinations among the donors, who were healthy HIV-negative adults. This sample was taken from a study of shared clonotypes between healthy human individuals. Study outcomes and limitations: Against clonotypes common to all four donors, non-shared ones had lower generation probabilities. Generally, naive subsets (rather than memory subsets) showed larger estimated richness.

The CDR3 is 15 residues long. Deletions cut 5 bases from V and 4 bases from J, with 16 bases between. Germline V gene data show CDR1 as SGHVS and CDR2 as FNYEAQ. The sample taken for sequencing was naive CD8+ T cells sorted from blood. The rearrangement links TRBV7-6 to TRBJ2-3; D is ambiguous. The TCR originated in a woman under 40 in good health. The CDR3 here is CASSKQTFRSDTQYF. For the CDR3, the DNA is TGTGCCAGCAGCAAACAGACCTTTAGATCAGATACGCAGTATTTT. Drawing the rest from reference TRBV7-6 and TRBJ2-3, the complete variable domain is GAGVSQSPRYKVTKRGQDVALRCDPISGHVSLYWYRQALGQGPEFLTYFNYEAQQDKSGLPNDRFSAERPEGSISTLTIQRTEQRDSAMYRCASSKQTFRSDTQYFGPGTRLTVL.